Sequencing of this T cell receptor (beta chain) was carried out in a study of blood T cell repertoires in COVID-19. Study-wide context: From T cells, B-cell-depleted T cells, or PBMCs came the material, which was cDNA or gDNA.

This clone has a handful of counts. Self-reported history from a screening survey and questionnaire set each donor's cohort. Authors' data handling: Researchers report that nucleated cell counts were estimated from reference gene primer amplification. The protocol was immunoSEQ multiplex PCR, while the TCRdb copy is restricted to in-frame clones and leaves out a portion. V and J calls and clone size come straight from that table; D and trimming were deduced from the DNA. Among about 140,000 clones listed, over 75% were seen once. What was sequenced was PBMCs or T cells enriched from blood (not recorded which). The sequence came from a woman aged 45 to 65 who had recovered from COVID-19.

The CDR3 DNA follows: TGTGCCAGCAGACTAGAAGCGGGAGTGGTCAATGAGCAGTTCTTC. Protein sequence: CASRLEAGVVNEQFF. The V gene is TRBV2, the J gene TRBJ2-1, with 8 nucleotides matching TRBD2. The CDR3 runs 15 residues. With 6 bases clipped from V and 6 bases from J, the junction kept 10 bases outside the gene matches. Germline assignment: CDR1 SNHLY and CDR2 FYNNEI.